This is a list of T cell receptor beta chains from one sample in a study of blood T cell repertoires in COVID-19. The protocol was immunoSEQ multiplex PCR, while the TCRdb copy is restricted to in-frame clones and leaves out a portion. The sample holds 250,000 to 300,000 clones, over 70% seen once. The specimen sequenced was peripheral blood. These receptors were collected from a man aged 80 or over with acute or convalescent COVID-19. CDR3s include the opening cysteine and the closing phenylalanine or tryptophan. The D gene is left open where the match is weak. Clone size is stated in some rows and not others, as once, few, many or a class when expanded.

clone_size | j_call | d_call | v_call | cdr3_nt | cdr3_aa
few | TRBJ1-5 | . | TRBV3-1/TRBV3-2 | TGTGCCAGCAGCCAAGGTTGGCGGGGCAGCAATCAGCCCCAGCATTTT | CASSQGWRGSNQPQHF
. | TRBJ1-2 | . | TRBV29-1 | TGCAGCGTTGAAGACAGGCAGAACTATGGCTACACCTTC | CSVEDRQNYGYTF
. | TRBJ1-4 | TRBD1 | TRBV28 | TGTGCCAGCAGTTTCCCAGGGGGCGGTGAAAAACTGTTTTTT | CASSFPGGGEKLFF
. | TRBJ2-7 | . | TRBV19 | TGTGCCAGTAATAGGGGTCCACCCTCGGACGAGCAGTACTTC | CASNRGPPSDEQYF
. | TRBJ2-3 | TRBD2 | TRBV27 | TGTGCCAGCACTACCTTGACTAGCCCAGATACGCAGTATTTT | CASTTLTSPDTQYF
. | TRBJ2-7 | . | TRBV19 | TGTGCCAGTAGTATTCACGGACAGGGACTAAACTACGAGCAGTACTTC | CASSIHGQGLNYEQYF
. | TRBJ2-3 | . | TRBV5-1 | TGCGCCAGCAGCTTGGAGGGGCGCCCTCACGATACGCAGTATTTT | CASSLEGRPHDTQYF
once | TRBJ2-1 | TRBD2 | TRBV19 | TGTGCCAGTAGTATGGGGGTAGCGGGAGGGATCTGGGATGAGCAGTTCTTC | CASSMGVAGGIWDEQFF
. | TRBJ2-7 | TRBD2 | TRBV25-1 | TGTGCCAGCCTTGGACTAGCGGGAGGGTTCTACGAGCAGTACTTC | CASLGLAGGFYEQYF
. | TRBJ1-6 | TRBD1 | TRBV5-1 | TGCGCCAGCAGCTTGGGGGACAGCCGATCACCCCTCCACTTT | CASSLGDSRSPLHF
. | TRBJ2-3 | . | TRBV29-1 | TGCAGCCCTACGGAAGAGGGTCCTAGCACAGATACGCAGTATTTT | CSPTEEGPSTDTQYF
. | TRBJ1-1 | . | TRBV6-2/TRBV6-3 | TGTGCCAGCAGTTACAGGGGTTACGCCACTGAAGCTTTCTTT | CASSYRGYATEAFF
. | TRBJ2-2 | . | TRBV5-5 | TGTGCCAGCAGCTTGGGGCCCCAGGGCACCGGGGAGCTGTTTTTT | CASSLGPQGTGELFF
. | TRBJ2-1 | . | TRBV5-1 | TGCGCCAGCAGCTTAGCAGGGTCCTACAATGAGCAGTTCTTC | CASSLAGSYNEQFF